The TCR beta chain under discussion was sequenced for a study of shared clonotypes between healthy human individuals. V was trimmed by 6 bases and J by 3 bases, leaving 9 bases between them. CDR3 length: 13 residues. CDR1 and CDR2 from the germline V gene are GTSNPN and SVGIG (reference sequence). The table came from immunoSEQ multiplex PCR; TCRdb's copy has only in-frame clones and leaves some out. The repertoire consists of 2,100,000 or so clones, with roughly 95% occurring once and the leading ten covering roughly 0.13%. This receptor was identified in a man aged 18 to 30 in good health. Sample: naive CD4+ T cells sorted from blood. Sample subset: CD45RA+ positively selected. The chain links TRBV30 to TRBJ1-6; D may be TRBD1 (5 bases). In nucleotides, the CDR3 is TGTGCCTGCAAGGACATCTATAATTCACCCCTCCACTTT. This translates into CACKDIYNSPLHF.